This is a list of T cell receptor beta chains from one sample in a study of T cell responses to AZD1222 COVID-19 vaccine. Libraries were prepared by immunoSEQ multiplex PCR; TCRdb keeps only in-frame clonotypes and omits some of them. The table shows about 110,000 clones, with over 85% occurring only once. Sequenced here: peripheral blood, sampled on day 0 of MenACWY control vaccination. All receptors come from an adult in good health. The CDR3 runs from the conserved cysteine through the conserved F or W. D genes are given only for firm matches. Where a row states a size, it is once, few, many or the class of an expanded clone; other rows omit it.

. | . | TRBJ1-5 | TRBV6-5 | TGTGCCTTTGTGAGGGGCAATCAGCCCCAGCATTTT | CAFVRGNQPQHF
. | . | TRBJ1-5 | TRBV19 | TGTGCCAGTAGCAGACAGCTTTATCAGCCCCAGCATTTT | CASSRQLYQPQHF
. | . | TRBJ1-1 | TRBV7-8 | TGTGCCAGCAGCAAGGGGACGGTGAACACTGAAGCTTTCTTT | CASSKGTVNTEAFF
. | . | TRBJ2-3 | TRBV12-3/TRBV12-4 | TGTGCCAGCAGTTCCTCAGATACGCAGTATTTT | CASSSSDTQYF
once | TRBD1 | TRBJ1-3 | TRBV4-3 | TGCGCCAGCAGCCAGCGAACAGGGGCTGGAAACACCATATATTTT | CASSQRTGAGNTIYF
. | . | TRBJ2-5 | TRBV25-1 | TGTGCCAGCAGTGAACAGGGTAGGGAGACCCAGTACTTC | CASSEQGRETQYF
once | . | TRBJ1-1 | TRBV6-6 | TGTGCCAGCAGTTACGGGCGGCGGGGGGGGAACACTGAAGCTTTCTTT | CASSYGRRGGNTEAFF
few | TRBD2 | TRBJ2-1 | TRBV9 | TGTGCCAGCAGCGCCAGCGGGGGCCTTTACAATGAGCAGTTCTTC | CASSASGGLYNEQFF
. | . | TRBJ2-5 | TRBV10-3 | TGTGCCATCAGTGAGTCGGGGCAATGGACCGAGACCCAGTACTTC | CAISESGQWTETQYF
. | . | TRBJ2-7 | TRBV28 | TGTGCCAGCAGTTCCCGGGGGGCCTTCTACGAGCAGTACTTC | CASSSRGAFYEQYF
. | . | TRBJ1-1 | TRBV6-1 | TGTGCCAGCAGTGAAGCATTTGGGGGGAACACTGAAGCTTTCTTT | CASSEAFGGNTEAFF
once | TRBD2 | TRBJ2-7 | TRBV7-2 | TGTGCCAGCAGCCCTCAGCGGGGGCCTTACTACGAGCAGTACTTC | CASSPQRGPYYEQYF
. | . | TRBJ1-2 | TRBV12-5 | TGTGCTAGTGGAGAGGGCAGGCCCTTAGCTAACTATGGCTACACCTTC | CASGEGRPLANYGYTF
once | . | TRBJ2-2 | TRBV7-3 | TGTGCCAGCAGCCCGGGCGGGGTAGGAAACGGCGGGGAGCTGTTTTTT | CASSPGGVGNGGELFF
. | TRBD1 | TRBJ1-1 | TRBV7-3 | TGTGCCAGCAGCCCCGGGACAGCCACTGAAGCTTTCTTT | CASSPGTATEAFF